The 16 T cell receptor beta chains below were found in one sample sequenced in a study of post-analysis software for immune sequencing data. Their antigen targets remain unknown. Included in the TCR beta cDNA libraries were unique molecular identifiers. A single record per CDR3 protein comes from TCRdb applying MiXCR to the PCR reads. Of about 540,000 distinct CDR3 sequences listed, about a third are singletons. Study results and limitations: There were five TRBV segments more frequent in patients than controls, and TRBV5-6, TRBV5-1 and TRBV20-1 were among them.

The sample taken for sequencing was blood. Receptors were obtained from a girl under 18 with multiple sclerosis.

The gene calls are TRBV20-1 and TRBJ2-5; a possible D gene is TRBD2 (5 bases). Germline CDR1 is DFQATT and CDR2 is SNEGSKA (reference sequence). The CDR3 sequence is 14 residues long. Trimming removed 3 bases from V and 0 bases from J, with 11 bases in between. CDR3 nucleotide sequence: TGCAGTGCTAGTGGAGCGGCGTACCAAGAGACCCAGTACTTC. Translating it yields CSASGAAYQETQYF.

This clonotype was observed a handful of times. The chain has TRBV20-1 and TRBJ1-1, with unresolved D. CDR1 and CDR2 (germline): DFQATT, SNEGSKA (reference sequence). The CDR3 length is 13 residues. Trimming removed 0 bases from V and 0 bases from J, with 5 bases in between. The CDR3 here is CSARDRLNTEAFF. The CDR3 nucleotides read TGCAGTGCTAGAGATCGCCTGAACACTGAAGCTTTCTTT.

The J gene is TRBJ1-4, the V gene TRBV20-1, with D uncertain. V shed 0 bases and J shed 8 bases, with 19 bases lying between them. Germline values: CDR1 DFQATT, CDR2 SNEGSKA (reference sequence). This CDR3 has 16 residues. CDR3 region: CSARDLVAANSEKLFF. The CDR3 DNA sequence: TGCAGTGCTAGAGATCTCGTAGCCGCAAACTCCGAAAAACTGTTTTTT.

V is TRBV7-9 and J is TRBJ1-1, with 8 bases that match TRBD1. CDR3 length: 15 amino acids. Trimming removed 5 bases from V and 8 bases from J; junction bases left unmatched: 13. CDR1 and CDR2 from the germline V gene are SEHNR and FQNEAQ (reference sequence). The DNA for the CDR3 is TGTGCCAGCAGCCATTCTCAGGGGGCGATAGGGGAAGCTTTCTTT. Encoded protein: CASSHSQGAIGEAFF.

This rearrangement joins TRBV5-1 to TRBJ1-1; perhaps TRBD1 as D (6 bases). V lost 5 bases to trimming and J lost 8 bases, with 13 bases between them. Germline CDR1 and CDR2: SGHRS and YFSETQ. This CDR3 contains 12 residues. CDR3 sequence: CASSHGGAEAFF. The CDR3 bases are TGCGCCAGCAGTCACGGGGGGGCCGAAGCTTTCTTT.

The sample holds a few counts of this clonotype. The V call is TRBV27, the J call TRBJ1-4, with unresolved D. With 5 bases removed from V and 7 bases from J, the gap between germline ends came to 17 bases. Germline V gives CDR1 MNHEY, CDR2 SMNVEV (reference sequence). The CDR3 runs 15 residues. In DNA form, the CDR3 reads TGTGCCAGCAGTCCACAATCCAGCTGGGGTGAAAAACTGTTTTTT. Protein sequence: CASSPQSSWGEKLFF.

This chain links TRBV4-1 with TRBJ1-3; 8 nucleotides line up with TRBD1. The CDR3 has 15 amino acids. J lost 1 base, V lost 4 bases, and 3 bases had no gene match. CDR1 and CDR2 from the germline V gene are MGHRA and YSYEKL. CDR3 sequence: CASSLDRVSGNTIYF. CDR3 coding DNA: TGCGCCAGCAGCCTGGACAGGGTGTCTGGAAACACCATATATTTT.

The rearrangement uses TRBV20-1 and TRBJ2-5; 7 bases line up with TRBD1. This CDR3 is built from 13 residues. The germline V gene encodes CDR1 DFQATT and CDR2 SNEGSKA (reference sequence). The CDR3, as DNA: TGCAGCATAGCAGCCAGGGGGCAAGAGACCCAGTACTTC. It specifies CSIAARGQETQYF.

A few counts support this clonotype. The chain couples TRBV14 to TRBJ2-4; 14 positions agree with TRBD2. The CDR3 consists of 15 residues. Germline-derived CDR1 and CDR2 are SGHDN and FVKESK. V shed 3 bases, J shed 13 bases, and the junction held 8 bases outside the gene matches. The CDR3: CASSQLGLAGEEQYF. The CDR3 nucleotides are TGTGCCAGCAGCCAGCTGGGACTAGCGGGGGAGGAGCAGTACTTC.

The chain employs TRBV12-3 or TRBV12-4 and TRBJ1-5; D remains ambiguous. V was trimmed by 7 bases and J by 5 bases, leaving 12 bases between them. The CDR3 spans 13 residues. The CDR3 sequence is CASTPDGDQPQHF. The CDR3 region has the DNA TGTGCCAGCACCCCGGACGGGGATCAGCCCCAGCATTTT.

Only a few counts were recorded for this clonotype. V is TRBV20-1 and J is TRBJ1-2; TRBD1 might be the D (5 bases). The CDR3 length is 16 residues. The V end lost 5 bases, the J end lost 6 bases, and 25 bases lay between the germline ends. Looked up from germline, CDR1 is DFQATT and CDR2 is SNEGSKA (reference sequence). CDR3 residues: CSAVRDGPTLMDGYTF. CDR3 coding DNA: TGCAGTGCTGTCCGGGACGGACCAACCTTGATGGATGGCTACACCTTC.

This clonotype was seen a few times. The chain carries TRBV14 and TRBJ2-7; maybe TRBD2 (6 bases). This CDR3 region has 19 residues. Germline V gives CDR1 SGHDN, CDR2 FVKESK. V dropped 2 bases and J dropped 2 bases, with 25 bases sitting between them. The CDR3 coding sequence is TGTGCCAGCAGCCAAAGAGCCCTCAGCGGACCCCGCGGGACCTACGAGCAGTACTTC. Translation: CASSQRALSGPRGTYEQYF.

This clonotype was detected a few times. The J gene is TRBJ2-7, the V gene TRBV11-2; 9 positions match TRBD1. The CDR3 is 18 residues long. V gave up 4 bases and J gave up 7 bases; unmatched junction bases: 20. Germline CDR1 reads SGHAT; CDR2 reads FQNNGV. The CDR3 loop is CASSSLRLGQGPSREQYF. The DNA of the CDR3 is TGTGCCAGCAGCTCCCTCCGACTTGGACAGGGGCCCTCTCGGGAGCAGTACTTC.

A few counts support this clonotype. For the CDR3, the DNA is TGCGCCAGCAGCTTGGCAGCGCGTCAAGAGACCCAGTACTTC. The encoded protein is CASSLAARQETQYF. This chain uses TRBV5-1 with TRBJ2-5; D unresolved. The V end was cut by 0 bases, the J end by 2 bases, with 8 bases between. The CDR3 is 14 amino acids. CDR1 and CDR2 from the germline V gene are SGHRS and YFSETQ.

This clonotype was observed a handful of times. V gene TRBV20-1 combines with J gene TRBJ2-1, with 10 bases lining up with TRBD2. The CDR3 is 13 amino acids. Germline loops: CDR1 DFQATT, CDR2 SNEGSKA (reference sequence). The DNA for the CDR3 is TGCAGCTTTAGCGGGGGGACGTACAATGAGCAGTTCTTC. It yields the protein CSFSGGTYNEQFF.

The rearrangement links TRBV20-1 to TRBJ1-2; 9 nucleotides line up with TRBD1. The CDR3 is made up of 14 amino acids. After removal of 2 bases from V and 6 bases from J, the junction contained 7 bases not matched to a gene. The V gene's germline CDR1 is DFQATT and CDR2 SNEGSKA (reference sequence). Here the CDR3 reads CSARPSGTGNGYTF. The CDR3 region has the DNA TGCAGTGCTAGACCCTCCGGGACAGGGAATGGCTACACCTTC.